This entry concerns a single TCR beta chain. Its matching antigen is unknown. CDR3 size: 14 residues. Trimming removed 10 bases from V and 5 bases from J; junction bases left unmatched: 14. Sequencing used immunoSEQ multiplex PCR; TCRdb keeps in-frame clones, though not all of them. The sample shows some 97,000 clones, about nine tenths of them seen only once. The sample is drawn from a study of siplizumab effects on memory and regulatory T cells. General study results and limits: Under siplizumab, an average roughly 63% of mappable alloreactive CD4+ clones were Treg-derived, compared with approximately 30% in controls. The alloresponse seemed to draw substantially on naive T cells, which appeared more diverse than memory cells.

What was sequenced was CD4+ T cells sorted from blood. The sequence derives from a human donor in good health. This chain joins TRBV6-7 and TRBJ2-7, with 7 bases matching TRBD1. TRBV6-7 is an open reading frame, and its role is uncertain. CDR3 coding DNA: TGTGCCACCAAGGAAGGGGGCCTAGATGACGAGCAGTACTTC. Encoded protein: CATKEGGLDDEQYF.